The clone carrying this T cell receptor beta chain was counted only a few times. The record originates from a study of T cells after somatic rescue of genetic block. The data were produced by immunoSEQ multiplex PCR, yet TCRdb's version contains in-frame clones alone and is incomplete. The top ten clones hold around 28% of a sample with just over 14,000 clones, over 60% of them seen once. The CDR3 has 13 residues. CDR1 and CDR2 from the germline V gene are MGHRA and YSYEKL. V was pared by 4 bases and J by 4 bases, with 9 bases between. The sequence was collected from a man between 18 and 35 years old. The J gene is TRBJ2-3, the V gene TRBV4-1; no reliable D call. The sample consisted of peripheral blood mononuclear cells (PBMCs). The DNA of the CDR3 is TGCGCCAGCAGCCCTCTCCCGGCAGATACGCAGTATTTT. Translating it yields CASSPLPADTQYF.